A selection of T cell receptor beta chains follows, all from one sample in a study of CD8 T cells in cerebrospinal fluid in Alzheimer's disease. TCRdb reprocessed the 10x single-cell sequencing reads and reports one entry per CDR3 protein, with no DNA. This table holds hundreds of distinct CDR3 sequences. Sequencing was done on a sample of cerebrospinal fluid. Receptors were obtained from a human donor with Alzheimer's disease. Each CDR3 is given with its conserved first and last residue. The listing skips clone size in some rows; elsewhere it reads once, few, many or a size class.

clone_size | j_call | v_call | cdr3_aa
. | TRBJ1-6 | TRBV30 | CAWKNSYNSPLHF
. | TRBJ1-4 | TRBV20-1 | CSAREDHDQATNEKLFF
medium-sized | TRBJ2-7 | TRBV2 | CASTPGRTYEQYF
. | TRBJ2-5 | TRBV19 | CASSMGLRETQYF
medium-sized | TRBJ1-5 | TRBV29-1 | CSVGHSNQPQHF
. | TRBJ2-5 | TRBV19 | CASGGQGVGETQYF
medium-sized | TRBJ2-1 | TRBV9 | CASSVGPGTRDNEQFF
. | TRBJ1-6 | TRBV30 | CAWSRVSGNSPLHF
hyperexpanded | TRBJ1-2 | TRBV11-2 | CASSFGPGFGYTF
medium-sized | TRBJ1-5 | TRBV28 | CASSLWSSNQPQHF
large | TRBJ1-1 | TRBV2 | CASSESQVTEAFF
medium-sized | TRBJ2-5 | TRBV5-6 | CASSSLTGETQYF
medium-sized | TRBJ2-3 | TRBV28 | CASSYTVMQYF